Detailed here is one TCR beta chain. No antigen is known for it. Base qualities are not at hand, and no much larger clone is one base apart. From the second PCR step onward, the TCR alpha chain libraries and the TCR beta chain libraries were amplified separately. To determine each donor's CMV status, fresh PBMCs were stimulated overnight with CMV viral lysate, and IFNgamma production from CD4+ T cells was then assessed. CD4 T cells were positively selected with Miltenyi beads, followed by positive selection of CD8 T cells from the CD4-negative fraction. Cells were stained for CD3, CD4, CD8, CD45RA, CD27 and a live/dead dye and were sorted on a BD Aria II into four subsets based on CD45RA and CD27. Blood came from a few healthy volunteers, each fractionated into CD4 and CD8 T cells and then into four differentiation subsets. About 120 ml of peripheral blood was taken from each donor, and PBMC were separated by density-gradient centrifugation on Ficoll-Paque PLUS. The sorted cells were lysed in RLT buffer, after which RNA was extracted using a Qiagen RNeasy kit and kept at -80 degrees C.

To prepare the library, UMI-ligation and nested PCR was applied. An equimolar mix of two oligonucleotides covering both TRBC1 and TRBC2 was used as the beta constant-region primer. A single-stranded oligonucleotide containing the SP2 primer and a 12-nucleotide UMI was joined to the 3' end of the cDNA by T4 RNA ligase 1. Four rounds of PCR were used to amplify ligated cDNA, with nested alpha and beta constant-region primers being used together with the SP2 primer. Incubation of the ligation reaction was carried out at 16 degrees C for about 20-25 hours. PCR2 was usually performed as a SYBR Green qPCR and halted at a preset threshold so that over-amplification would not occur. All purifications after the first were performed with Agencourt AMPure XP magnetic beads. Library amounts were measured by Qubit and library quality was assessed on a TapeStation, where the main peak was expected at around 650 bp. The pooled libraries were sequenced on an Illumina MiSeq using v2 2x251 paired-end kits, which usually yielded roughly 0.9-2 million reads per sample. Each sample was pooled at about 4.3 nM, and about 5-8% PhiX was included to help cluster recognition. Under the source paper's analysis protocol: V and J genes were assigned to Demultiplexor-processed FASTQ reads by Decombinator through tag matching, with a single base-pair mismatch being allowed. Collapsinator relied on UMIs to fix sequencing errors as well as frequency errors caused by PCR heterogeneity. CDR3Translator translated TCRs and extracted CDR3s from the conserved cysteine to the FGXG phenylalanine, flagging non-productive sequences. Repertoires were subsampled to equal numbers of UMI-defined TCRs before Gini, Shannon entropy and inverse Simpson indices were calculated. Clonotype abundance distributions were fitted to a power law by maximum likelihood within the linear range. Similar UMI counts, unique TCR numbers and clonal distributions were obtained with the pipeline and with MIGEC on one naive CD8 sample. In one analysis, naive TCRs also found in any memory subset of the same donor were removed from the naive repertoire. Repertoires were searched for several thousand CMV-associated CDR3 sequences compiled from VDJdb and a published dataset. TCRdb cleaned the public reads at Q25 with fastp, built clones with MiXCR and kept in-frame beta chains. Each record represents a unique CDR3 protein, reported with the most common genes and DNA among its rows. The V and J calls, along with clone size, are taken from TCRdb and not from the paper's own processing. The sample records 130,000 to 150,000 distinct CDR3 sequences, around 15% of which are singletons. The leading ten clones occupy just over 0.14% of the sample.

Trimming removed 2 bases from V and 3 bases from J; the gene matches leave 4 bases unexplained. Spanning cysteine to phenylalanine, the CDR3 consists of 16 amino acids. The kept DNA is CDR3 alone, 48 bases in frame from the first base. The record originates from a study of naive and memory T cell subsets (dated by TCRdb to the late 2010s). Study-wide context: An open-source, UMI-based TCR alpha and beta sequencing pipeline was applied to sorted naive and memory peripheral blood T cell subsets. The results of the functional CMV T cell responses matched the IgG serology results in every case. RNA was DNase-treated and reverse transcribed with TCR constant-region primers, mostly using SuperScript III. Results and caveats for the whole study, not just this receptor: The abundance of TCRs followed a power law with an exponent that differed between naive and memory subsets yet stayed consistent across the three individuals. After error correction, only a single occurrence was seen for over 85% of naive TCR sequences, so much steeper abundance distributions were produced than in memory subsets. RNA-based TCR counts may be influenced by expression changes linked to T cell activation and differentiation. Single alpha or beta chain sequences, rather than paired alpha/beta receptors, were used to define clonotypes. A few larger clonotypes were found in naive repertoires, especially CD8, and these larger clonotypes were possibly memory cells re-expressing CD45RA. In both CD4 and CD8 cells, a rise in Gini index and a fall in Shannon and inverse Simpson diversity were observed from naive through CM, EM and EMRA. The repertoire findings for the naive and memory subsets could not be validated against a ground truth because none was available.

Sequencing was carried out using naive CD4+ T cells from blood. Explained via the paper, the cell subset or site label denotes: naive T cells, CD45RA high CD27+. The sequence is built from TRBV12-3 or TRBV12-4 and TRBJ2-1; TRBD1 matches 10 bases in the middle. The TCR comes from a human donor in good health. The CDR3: CASSLLDRGFYNEQFF. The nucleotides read TGTGCCAGCAGTTTACTGGACAGGGGGTTCTACAATGAGCAGTTCTTC.